This TCR beta chain was captured in a study of blood T cells in healthy people across ages. General study points: What prevented conclusive comparison of naive and antigen-experienced cells was that PBMCs were unsorted. Donor CMV status, an unknown factor, possibly confounded changes in expanded clonotypes.

At least ten counts were recorded for this clonotype. Its matching antigen is unknown. PCR was performed a second time for about 7 to 12 cycles using a sample-barcoded 5' primer and a J-beta primer mix. Tags on each cDNA molecule came from a template-switch adaptor with 12 random nucleotides. Individual samples furnished no less than 2.5 million CDR3-containing paired-end reads apiece. TCRdb ran MiXCR on the 5' RACE reads and lists one entry per CDR3 protein. Here the sample spans roughly 900,000 distinct CDR3 sequences, 29% being singletons. The sequenced sample was blood. The receptor was isolated from a woman older than 75 in good health.

The CDR3 DNA sequence: TGTGCCAGCAGTATCACAGGGATTTACGAGCAGTACTTC. This codes for CASSITGIYEQYF. The V gene is TRBV6-2 or TRBV6-3, the J gene TRBJ2-7; TRBD1 is a possible D gene (6 bases). CDR1 and CDR2 from the germline V gene are MNHEY and SVGEGT. The V and J ends lost 5 bases and 4 bases respectively, with 12 bases between them. The CDR3 contains 13 residues.